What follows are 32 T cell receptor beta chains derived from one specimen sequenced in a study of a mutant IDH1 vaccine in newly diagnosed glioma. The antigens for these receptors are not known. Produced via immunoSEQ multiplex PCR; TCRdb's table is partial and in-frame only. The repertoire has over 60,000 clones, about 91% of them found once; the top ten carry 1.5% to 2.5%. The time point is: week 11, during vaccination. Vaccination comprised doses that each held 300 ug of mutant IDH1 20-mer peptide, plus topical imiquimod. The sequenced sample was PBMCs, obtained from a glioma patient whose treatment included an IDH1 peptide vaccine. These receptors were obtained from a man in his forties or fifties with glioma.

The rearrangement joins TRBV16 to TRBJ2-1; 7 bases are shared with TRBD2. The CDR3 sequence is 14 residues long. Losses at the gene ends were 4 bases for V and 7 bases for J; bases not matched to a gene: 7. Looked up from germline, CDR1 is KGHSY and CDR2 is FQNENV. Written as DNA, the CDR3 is TGTGCCAGCAGCCTGGTAAGACTAGCAAATGAGCAGTTCTTC. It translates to CASSLVRLANEQFF.

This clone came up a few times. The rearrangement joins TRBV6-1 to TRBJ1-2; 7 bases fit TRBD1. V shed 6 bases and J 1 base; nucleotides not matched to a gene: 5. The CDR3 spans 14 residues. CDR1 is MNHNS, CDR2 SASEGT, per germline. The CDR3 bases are TGTGCCAGCAGCGGGACAGTCAATAACTATGGCTACACCTTC. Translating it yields CASSGTVNNYGYTF.

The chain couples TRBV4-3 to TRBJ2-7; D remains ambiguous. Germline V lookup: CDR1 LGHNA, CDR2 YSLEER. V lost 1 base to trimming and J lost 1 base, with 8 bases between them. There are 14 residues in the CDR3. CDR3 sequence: CASSQGRISYEQYF. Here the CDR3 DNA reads TGCGCCAGCAGCCAAGGCAGGATTTCCTACGAGCAGTACTTC.

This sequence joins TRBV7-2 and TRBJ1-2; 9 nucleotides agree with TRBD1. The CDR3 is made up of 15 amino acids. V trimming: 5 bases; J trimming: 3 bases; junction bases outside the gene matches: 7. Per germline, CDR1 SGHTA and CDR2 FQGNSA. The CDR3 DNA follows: TGTGCCAGCAGCCAGACAGGGGGAGTCGACTATGGCTACACCTTC. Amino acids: CASSQTGGVDYGYTF.

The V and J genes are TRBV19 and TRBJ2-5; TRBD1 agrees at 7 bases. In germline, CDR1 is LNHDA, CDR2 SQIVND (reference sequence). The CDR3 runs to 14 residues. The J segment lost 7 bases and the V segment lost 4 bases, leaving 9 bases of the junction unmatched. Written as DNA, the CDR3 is TGTGCCAGTAGTACAACACAGGGGACGGGGACCCAGTACTTC. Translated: CASSTTQGTGTQYF.

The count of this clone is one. The DNA of the CDR3 is TGTGCCATCACCACGGGCACTGAAGCTTTCTTT. Translating it yields CAITTGTEAFF. This rearrangement joins TRBV10-3 to TRBJ1-1; unclear D gene. The V and J ends lost 7 bases and 4 bases respectively, with 7 bases between them. The CDR3 extends over 11 amino acids. The germline CDR1 and CDR2 sequences are ENHRY and SYGVKD.

This CDR3 is CASSPVPGLAGQETQYF. The CDR3 coding sequence is TGCGCCAGCAGCCCGGTCCCGGGACTAGCGGGGCAAGAGACCCAGTACTTC. The chain has TRBV4-1 and TRBJ2-5, with 13 nucleotides matching TRBD2. Germline CDR1 is MGHRA and CDR2 is YSYEKL. There are 17 residues in the CDR3. V lost 4 bases to trimming and J lost 2 bases; unmatched junction nucleotides: 7.

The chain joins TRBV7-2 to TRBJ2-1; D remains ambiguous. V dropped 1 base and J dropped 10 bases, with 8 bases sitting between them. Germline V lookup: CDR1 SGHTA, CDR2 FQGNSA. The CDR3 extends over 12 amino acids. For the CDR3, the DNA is TGTGCCAGCAGCTTAGTCCCGATCGAGCAGTTCTTC. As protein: CASSLVPIEQFF.

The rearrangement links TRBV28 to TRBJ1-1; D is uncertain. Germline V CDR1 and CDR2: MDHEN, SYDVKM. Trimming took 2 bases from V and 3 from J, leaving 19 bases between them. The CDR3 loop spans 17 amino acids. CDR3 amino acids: CASSLVYWARRDTEAFF. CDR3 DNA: TGTGCCAGCAGTTTAGTGTATTGGGCCCGCCGGGACACTGAAGCTTTCTTT.

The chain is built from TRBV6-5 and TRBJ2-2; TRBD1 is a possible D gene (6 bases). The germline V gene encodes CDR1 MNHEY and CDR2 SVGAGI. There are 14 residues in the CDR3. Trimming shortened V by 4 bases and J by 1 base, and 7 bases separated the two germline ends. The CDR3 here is CASSSDRNTGELFF. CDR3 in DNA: TGTGCCAGCAGTTCGGACAGGAACACCGGGGAGCTGTTTTTT.

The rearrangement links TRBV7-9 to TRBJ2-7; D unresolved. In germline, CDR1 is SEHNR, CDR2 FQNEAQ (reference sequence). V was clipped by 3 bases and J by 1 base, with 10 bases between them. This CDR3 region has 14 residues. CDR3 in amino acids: CASSFRQSSYEQYF. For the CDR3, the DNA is TGTGCCAGCAGCTTTCGGCAAAGTTCCTACGAGCAGTACTTC.

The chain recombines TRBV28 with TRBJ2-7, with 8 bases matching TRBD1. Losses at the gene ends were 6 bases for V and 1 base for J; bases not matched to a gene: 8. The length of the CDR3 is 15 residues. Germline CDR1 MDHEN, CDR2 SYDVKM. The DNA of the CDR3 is TGTGCCAGCAGGAAGACCGGGACAGGATCCTACGAGCAGTACTTC. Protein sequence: CASRKTGTGSYEQYF.

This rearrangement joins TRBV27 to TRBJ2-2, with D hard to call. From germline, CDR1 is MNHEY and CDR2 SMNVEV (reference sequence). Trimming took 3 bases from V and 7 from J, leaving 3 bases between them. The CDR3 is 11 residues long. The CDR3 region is CASSFGGELFF. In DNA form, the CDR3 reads TGTGCCAGCAGTTTCGGCGGGGAGCTGTTTTTT.

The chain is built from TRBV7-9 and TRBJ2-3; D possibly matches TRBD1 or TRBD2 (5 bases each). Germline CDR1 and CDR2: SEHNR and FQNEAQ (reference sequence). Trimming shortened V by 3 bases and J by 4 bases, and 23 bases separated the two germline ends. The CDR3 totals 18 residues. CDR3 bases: TGTGCCAGCAGCTTCCCAATGGATCGGGACCAGGGAGCAGATACGCAGTATTTT. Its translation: CASSFPMDRDQGADTQYF.

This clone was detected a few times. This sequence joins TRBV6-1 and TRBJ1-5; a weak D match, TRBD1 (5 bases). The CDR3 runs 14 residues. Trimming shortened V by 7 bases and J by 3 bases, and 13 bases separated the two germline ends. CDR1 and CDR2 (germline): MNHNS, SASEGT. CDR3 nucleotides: TGTGCCAGCACAGCTGACAGCTACAATCAGCCCCAGCATTTT. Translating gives CASTADSYNQPQHF.

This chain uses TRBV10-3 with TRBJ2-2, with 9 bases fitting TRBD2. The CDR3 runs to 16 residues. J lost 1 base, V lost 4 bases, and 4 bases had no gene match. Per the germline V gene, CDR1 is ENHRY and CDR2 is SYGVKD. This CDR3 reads CAISGNSGGNTGELFF. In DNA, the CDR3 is TGTGCCATCAGTGGGAATAGCGGGGGGAACACCGGGGAGCTGTTTTTT.

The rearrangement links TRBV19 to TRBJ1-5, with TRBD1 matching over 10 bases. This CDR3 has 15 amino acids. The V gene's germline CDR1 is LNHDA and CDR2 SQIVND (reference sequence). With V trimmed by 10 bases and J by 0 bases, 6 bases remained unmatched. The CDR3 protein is CATGDRGHSNQPQHF. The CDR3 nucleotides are TGTGCCACTGGGGACAGGGGACATAGCAATCAGCCCCAGCATTTT.

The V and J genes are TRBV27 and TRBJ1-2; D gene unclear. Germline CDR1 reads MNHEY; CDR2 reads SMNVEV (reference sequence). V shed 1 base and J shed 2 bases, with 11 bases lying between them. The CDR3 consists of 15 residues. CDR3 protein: CASSLYGSSNYGYTF. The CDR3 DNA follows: TGTGCCAGCAGTTTATATGGCAGCAGCAACTATGGCTACACCTTC.

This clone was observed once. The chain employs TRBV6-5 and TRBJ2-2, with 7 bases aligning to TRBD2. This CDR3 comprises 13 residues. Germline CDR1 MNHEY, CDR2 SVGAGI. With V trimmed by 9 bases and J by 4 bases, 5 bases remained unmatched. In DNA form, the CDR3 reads TGTGCCAGTCGGGCTAGCGGCACCGGGGAGCTGTTTTTT. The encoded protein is CASRASGTGELFF.

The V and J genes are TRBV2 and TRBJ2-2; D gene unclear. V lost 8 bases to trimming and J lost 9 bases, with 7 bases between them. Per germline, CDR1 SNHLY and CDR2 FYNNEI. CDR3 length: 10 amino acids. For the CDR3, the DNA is TGTGCCAGCTCAGTGAGGGAGCTGTTTTTT. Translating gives CASSVRELFF.

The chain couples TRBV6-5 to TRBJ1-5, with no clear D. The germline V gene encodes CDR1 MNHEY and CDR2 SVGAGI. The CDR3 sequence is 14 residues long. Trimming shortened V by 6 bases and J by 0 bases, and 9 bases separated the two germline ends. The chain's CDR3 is CASRPTYSNQPQHF. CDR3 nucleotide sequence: TGTGCCAGCAGACCAACATATAGCAATCAGCCCCAGCATTTT.

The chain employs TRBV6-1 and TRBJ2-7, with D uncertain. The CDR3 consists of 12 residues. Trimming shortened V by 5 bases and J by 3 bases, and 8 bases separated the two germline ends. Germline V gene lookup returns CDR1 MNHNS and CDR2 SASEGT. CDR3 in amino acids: CASSLDNYEQYV. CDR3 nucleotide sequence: TGTGCCAGCAGTTTAGATAACTACGAGCAGTACGTC.

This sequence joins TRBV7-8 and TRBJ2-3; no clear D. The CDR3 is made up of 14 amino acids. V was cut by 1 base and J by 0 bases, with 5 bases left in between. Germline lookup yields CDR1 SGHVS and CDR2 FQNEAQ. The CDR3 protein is CASSLGSSTDTQYF. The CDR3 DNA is TGTGCCAGCAGCTTAGGGAGTAGCACAGATACGCAGTATTTT.

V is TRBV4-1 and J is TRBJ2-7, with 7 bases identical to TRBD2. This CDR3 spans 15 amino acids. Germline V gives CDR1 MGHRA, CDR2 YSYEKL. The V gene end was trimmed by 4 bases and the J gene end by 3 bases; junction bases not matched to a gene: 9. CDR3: CASSPGGGEGYEQYF. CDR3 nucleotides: TGCGCCAGCAGCCCGGGGGGAGGGGAGGGCTACGAGCAGTACTTC.

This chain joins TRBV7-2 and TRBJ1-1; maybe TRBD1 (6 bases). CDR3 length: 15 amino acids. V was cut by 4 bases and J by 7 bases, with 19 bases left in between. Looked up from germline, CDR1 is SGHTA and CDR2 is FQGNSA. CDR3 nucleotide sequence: TGTGCCAGCAGCTCCCCCCAGGGGCCTTGGGATGAAGCTTTCTTT. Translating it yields CASSSPQGPWDEAFF. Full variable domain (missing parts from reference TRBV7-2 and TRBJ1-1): GAGVSQSPSNKVTEKGKDVELRCDPISGHTALYWYRQSLGQGLEFLIYFQGNSAPDKSGLPSDRFSAERTGGSVSTLTIQRTQQEDSAVYLCASSSPQGPWDEAFFGQGTRLTVV.

The CDR3 DNA reads TGTGCCACCAGCGACCGTGGAAACACCATATATTTT. The encoded protein is CATSDRGNTIYF. The chain carries TRBV15 and TRBJ1-3; D is unresolved. Between the trimmed V and J ends, which lost 5 bases and 3 bases, there was a span of 5 bases. The CDR3 totals 12 residues. The germline CDR1 and CDR2 sequences are LNHNV and YYDKDF (reference sequence).

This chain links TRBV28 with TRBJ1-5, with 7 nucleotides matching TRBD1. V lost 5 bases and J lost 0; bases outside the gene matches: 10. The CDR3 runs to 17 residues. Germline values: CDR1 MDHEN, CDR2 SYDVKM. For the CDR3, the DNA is TGTGCCAGCAGTGTGGCCGGGACAGAATATAGCAATCAGCCCCAGCATTTT. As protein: CASSVAGTEYSNQPQHF.

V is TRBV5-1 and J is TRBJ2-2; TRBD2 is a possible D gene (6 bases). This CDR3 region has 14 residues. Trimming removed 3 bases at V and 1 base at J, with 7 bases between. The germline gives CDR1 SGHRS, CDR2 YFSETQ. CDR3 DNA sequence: TGCGCCAGCAGCTGGGGGGTGAACACCGGGGAGCTGTTTTTT. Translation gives CASSWGVNTGELFF.

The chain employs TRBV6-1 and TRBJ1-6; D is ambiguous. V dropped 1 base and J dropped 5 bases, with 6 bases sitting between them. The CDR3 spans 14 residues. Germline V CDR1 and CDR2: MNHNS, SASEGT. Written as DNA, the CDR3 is TGTGCCAGCAGTGAAGACCGCGATAATTCACCCCTCCACTTT. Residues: CASSEDRDNSPLHF.

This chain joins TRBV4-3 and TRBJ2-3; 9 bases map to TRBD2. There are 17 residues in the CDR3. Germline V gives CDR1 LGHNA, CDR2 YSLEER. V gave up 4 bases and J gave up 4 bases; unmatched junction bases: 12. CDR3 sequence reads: CASSRGRGAGGPDTQYF. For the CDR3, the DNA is TGCGCCAGCAGCCGGGGCCGGGGAGCGGGAGGCCCAGATACGCAGTATTTT.

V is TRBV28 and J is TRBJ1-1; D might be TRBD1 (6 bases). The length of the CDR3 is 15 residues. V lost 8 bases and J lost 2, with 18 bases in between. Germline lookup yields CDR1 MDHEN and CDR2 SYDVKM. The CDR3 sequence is CASSGESNRNTEAFF. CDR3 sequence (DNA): TGTGCCAGCTCAGGGGAGTCCAATCGAAACACTGAAGCTTTCTTT. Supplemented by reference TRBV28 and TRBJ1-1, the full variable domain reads DVKVTQSSRYLVKRTGEKVFLECVQDMDHENMFWYRQDPGLGLRLIYFSYDVKMKEKGDIPEGYSVSREKKERFSLILESASTNQTSMYLCASSGESNRNTEAFFGQGTRLTVV.

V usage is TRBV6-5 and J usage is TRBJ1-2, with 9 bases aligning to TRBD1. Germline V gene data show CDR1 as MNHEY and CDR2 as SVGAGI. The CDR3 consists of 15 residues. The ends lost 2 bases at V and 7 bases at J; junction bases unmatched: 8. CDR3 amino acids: CASSYRGTGSGGYTF. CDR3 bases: TGTGCCAGCAGTTACCGCGGGACAGGGAGTGGTGGCTACACCTTC.